A single sample gave rise to the 19 T cell receptor beta chains below, sequenced in a study of blood T cell repertoires in COVID-19. Method: immunoSEQ multiplex PCR; TCRdb's copy keeps in-frame clones and lacks some. Of 250,000 to 300,000 clones listed, 88% were seen once; the top ten hold more than 6.5%. The specimen was peripheral blood. The source of these receptors is a woman aged 25-40 years who had recovered from COVID-19.

The chain uses TRBV2 and TRBJ2-1; 13 positions match TRBD2. The junction had 7 bases not matched to a gene; V was cut back by 5 bases and J by 9 bases. The length of the CDR3 is 15 residues. Germline loops: CDR1 SNHLY, CDR2 FYNNEI. The CDR3 loop is CASSFGLAGEVEQFF. The CDR3 coding sequence is TGTGCCAGCAGTTTCGGACTAGCGGGGGAGGTTGAGCAGTTCTTC. Using reference TRBV2 and TRBJ2-1 for the parts outside the CDR3, the full variable domain is EPEVTQTPSHQVTQMGQEVILRCVPISNHLYFYWYRQILGQKVEFLVSFYNNEISEKSEIFDDQFSVERPDGSNFTLKIRSTKLEDSAMYFCASSFGLAGEVEQFFGPGTRLTVL.

Only one count was recorded for this clone. The chain is built from TRBV18 and TRBJ1-5; TRBD1 is a possible D gene (6 bases). V was pared by 6 bases and J by 3 bases, with 12 bases between. CDR1 and CDR2 (germline): KGHSH, LQKENI. The CDR3 length is 14 residues. CDR3 sequence reads: CASSLGQLNQPQHF. The CDR3 region has the DNA TGTGCCAGCTCTTTAGGACAGCTCAATCAGCCCCAGCATTTT. The variable domain in full, completed from reference TRBV18 and TRBJ1-5, reads NAGVMQNPRHLVRRRGQEARLRCSPMKGHSHVYWYRQLPEEGLKFMVYLQKENIIDESGMPKERFSAEFPKEGPSILRIQQVVRGDSAAYFCASSLGQLNQPQHFGDGTRLSIL.

A single count supports this clone. The chain uses TRBV2 and TRBJ1-4; possibly TRBD1 for D (6 bases). From germline, CDR1 is SNHLY and CDR2 FYNNEI. The germline V and J ends were trimmed by 9 bases and 4 bases, with 9 bases remaining between them. This CDR3 contains 12 residues. The CDR3: CARGQLNEKLFF. CDR3 nucleotide sequence: TGTGCCAGAGGACAGCTTAATGAAAAACTGTTTTTT.

The rearrangement joins TRBV27 to TRBJ1-2; D is ambiguous. Trimming stripped 4 bases from V and 6 bases from J, with 18 bases between. Germline loops: CDR1 MNHEY, CDR2 SMNVEV (reference sequence). The CDR3 sequence is 15 residues long. The DNA of the CDR3 is TGTGCCAGCAGTTCACTAGAGGGTAGGACTGATGGCTACACCTTC. This translates into CASSSLEGRTDGYTF.

V is TRBV5-4 and J is TRBJ1-2, with 12 bases lining up with TRBD1. The CDR3 is made up of 16 amino acids. Germline trimming cut 4 bases from V and 8 bases from J; bases unmatched to any gene: 12. Germline loops: CDR1 SGHNT, CDR2 YYREEE (reference sequence). The CDR3: CASSRGTGGAGVGYTF. The CDR3 DNA reads as TGTGCCAGCAGCCGAGGGACAGGGGGCGCGGGGGTAGGCTACACCTTC. Combining the CDR3 with reference TRBV5-4 and TRBJ1-2 gives the whole variable domain ETGVTQSPTHLIKTRGQQVTLRCSSQSGHNTVSWYQQALGQGPQFIFQYYREEENGRGNFPPRFSGLQFPNYSSELNVNALELDDSALYLCASSRGTGGAGVGYTFGSGTRLTVV.

The rearrangement uses TRBV2 and TRBJ2-7; 7 nucleotides match TRBD2. This CDR3 has 13 residues. V dropped 7 bases and J dropped 3; count of bases not matched to a gene: 6. Germline CDR1 reads SNHLY; CDR2 reads FYNNEI. The CDR3: CASTEGGGYEQYF. CDR3 in DNA: TGTGCCAGCACCGAAGGCGGGGGCTACGAGCAGTACTTC.

The table lists this clone with a count of one. V and J are TRBV5-1 and TRBJ1-2, with TRBD1 matching over 11 bases. CDR3 length equals 14 residues. CDR1 and CDR2 from the germline V gene are SGHRS and YFSETQ. The J segment lost 4 bases and the V segment lost 9 bases, leaving 8 bases of the junction unmatched. The CDR3 sequence is CAIPTGTGGYGYTF. The CDR3 nucleotides read TGCGCCATCCCCACCGGGACAGGGGGCTATGGCTACACCTTC.

V is TRBV9 and J is TRBJ1-6; D remains unclear. The CDR3 loop spans 16 amino acids. V dropped 0 bases and J dropped 7 bases, with 14 bases sitting between them. Per the germline V gene, CDR1 is SGDLS and CDR2 is YYNGEE. The CDR3 region has the DNA TGTGCCAGCAGCGTAGAGGAGTCCCAGTGGAATTCACCCCTCCACTTT. Encoded protein: CASSVEESQWNSPLHF.

The J gene is TRBJ2-1, the V gene TRBV7-9; 9 nucleotides match TRBD1. The junction had 10 bases not matched to a gene; V was cut back by 6 bases and J by 7 bases. The length of the CDR3 is 15 residues. CDR1 and CDR2 from the germline V gene are SEHNR and FQNEAQ (reference sequence). Written as DNA, the CDR3 is TGTGCCAGCAGTCCAGGACAGGGGATGGAAAATGAGCAGTTCTTC. Amino acid sequence: CASSPGQGMENEQFF.

The rearrangement uses TRBV5-5 and TRBJ1-1, with unresolved D. The CDR3 extends over 14 amino acids. With 1 base removed from V and 1 base from J, the gap between germline ends came to 8 bases. Germline CDR1 SGHKS, CDR2 YYEKEE (reference sequence). CDR3 nucleotide sequence: TGTGCCAGCAGCTTGCTGATGCGGAACACTGAAGCTTTCTTT. It codes for CASSLLMRNTEAFF. The entire variable domain, with the rest obtained from reference TRBV5-5 and TRBJ1-1, is as follows: DAGVTQSPTHLIKTRGQQVTLRCSPISGHKSVSWYQQVLGQGPQFIFQYYEKEERGRGNFPDRFSARQFPNYSSELNVNALLLGDSALYLCASSLLMRNTEAFFGQGTRLTVV.

This chain joins TRBV7-2 and TRBJ1-6, with D perhaps matching TRBD1 (5 bases). Trimming left V 5 bases short and J 8 bases short, with 10 bases between. The CDR3 totals 13 residues. The germline gives CDR1 SGHTA, CDR2 FQGNSA. The CDR3 sequence is CASSRGVDSPLHF. CDR3 sequence (DNA): TGTGCCAGCAGCCGGGGGGTGGATTCACCCCTCCACTTT.

The genes are TRBV20-1 and TRBJ1-5; weak D call: TRBD1 (5 bases). V dropped 3 bases and J dropped 4 bases, with 10 bases sitting between them. Germline CDR1 reads DFQATT; CDR2 reads SNEGSKA (reference sequence). This CDR3 has 13 amino acids. The CDR3 protein is CSASGAYNQPQHF. For the CDR3, the DNA is TGCAGTGCTAGTGGGGCTTATAATCAGCCCCAGCATTTT.

The chain joins TRBV28 to TRBJ2-1, with TRBD2 matching over 7 bases. CDR1 MDHEN and CDR2 SYDVKM come from the germline V gene. After removal of 5 bases from V and 4 bases from J, the junction contained 11 bases not matched to a gene. The CDR3 is 16 residues long. CDR3 loop: CASSPPLAARYNEQFF. In nucleotides, the CDR3 is TGTGCCAGCAGTCCCCCCCTAGCGGCTCGTTACAATGAGCAGTTCTTC.

This rearrangement joins TRBV28 to TRBJ1-2; no clear D gene. This CDR3 comprises 14 residues. The germline V gene encodes CDR1 MDHEN and CDR2 SYDVKM. Deletions cut 7 bases from V and 1 base from J, with 13 bases between. Here the CDR3 DNA reads TGTGCCAGCACCCCCAGCGGGCTTAACTATGGCTACACCTTC. This sequence encodes CASTPSGLNYGYTF.

The chain combines TRBV13 with TRBJ2-7, with D perhaps matching TRBD2 (7 bases). V was clipped by 4 bases and J by 1 base, with 17 bases between them. Germline CDR1 reads PRHDT; CDR2 reads FYEKMQ (reference sequence). CDR3 length: 16 residues. CDR3 nucleotides: TGTGCCAGCAGCTCCTATAACCGGGGGGCGTCCTACGAGCAGTACTTC. It codes for CASSSYNRGASYEQYF.

This chain links TRBV18 with TRBJ2-2; maybe TRBD2 (6 bases). Trimming stripped 1 base from V and 4 bases from J, with 10 bases between. The CDR3 has 15 amino acids. Germline CDR1 is KGHSH and CDR2 is LQKENI. CDR3 amino acids: CASSPQWGVTGELFF. The CDR3 DNA reads TGTGCCAGCTCACCACAATGGGGGGTCACCGGGGAGCTGTTTTTT. Full variable domain (remainder filled in from reference TRBV18 and TRBJ2-2): NAGVMQNPRHLVRRRGQEARLRCSPMKGHSHVYWYRQLPEEGLKFMVYLQKENIIDESGMPKERFSAEFPKEGPSILRIQQVVRGDSAAYFCASSPQWGVTGELFFGEGSRLTVL.

V usage is TRBV28 and J usage is TRBJ1-5; no definite D call. The length of the CDR3 is 12 residues. From germline, CDR1 is MDHEN and CDR2 SYDVKM. The V and J ends lost 8 bases and 5 bases respectively, with 10 bases between them. This CDR3 reads CASGVAHQPQHF. DNA for the CDR3: TGTGCCAGCGGAGTCGCGCATCAGCCCCAGCATTTT.

The chain combines TRBV19 with TRBJ1-2, with a weak D call TRBD1 (6 bases). This CDR3 spans 15 amino acids. Trimming removed 10 bases at V and 8 bases at J, with 26 bases between. Germline CDR1 reads LNHDA; CDR2 reads SQIVND (reference sequence). CDR3 sequence (DNA): TGTGCCATCAACAGGAGGCAGGGGCAGGATTGGGGCTACACCTTC. This encodes CAINRRQGQDWGYTF.

The rearrangement uses TRBV28 and TRBJ1-5; possible D gene TRBD1, 6 bases. There are 14 residues in the CDR3. Germline V gene sequence: CDR1 MDHEN, CDR2 SYDVKM. V gave up 7 bases and J gave up 4 bases, with 14 bases separating them. CDR3 amino acids: CASTTTGLNQPQHF. CDR3 nucleotides: TGTGCCAGCACTACTACAGGGTTGAATCAGCCCCAGCATTTT.